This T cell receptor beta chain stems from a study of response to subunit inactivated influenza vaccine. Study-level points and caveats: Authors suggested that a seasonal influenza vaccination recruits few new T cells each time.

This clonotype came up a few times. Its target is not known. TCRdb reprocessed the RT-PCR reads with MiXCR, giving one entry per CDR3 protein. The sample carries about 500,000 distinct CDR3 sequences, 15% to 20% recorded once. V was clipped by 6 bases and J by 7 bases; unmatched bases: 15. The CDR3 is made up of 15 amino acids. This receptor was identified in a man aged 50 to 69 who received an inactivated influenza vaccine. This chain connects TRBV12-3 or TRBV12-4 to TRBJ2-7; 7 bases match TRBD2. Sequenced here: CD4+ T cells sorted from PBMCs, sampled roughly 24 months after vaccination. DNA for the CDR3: TGTGCCAGCAGCCTCTCTAGCGCCGGGGGAGGGGAGCAGTACTTC. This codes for CASSLSSAGGGEQYF.